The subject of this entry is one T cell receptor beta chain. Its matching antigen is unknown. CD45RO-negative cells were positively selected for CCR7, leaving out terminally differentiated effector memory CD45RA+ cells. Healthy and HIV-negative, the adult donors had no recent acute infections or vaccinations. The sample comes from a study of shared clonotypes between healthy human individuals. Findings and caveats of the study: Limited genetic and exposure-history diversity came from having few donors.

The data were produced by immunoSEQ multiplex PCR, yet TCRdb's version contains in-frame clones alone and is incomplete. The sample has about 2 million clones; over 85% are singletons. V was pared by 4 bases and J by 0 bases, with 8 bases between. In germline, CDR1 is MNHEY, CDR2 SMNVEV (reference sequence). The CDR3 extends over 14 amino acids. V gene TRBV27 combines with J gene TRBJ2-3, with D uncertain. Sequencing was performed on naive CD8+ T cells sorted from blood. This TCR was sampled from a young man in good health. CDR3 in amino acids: CASSSLDSTDTQYF. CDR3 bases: TGTGCCAGCAGTTCCCTGGACAGCACAGATACGCAGTATTTT.